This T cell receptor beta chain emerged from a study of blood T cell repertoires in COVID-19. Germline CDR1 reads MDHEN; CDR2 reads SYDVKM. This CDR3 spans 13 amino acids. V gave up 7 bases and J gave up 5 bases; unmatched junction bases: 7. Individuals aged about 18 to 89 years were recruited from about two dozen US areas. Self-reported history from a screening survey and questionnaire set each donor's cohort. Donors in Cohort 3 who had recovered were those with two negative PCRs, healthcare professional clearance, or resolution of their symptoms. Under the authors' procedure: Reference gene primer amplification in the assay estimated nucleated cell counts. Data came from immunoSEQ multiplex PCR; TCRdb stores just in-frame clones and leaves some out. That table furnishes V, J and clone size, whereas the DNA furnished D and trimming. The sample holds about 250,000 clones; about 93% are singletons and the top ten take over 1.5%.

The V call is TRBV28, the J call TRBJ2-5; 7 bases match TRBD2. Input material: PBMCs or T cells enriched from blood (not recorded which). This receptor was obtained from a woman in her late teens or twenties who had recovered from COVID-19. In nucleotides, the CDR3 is TGTGCCAGCACCTTTGGACTAGTGGAGACCCAGTACTTC. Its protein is CASTFGLVETQYF.